Listed below are T cell receptor beta chains from one sample, sequenced in a study of patients and donors after allogeneic stem cell transplantation. TCRdb reprocessed the RT-PCR reads via MiXCR and lists one record per CDR3 protein. The profile shows 150,000 to 250,000 distinct CDR3 sequences, around two fifths of them singletons. The sequenced sample was blood, either unsorted or a sorted T cell fraction (not recorded which). These receptors were obtained from a human donor who was either an allogeneic HSCT recipient or a stem cell or donor lymphocyte infusion donor (not recorded which). It is not recorded whose cells these are; they may come from a transplant donor. CDR3s include the opening cysteine and the closing phenylalanine or tryptophan. D genes are given only for firm matches. Only some rows state a clone size, as once, few, many or a class for expanded clones.

V gene	J gene	clone size	D gene	CDR3 DNA	CDR3 protein
TRBV23-1	TRBJ1-2	few	-	TGCGCCAGCAGTCACCCCGTGCGCAGAGCCAATGCTTATGGCTACACCTTC	CASSHPVRRANAYGYTF
TRBV6-5	TRBJ2-5	-	-	TGTGCCAGCAGTTACAAGCAGGGTGGGTTCCAAGAGACCCAGTACTTC	CASSYKQGGFQETQYF
TRBV6-5	TRBJ2-1	-	TRBD2	TGTGCCAGCAGTTACTCCGGTGTAGCGGGAGGGCTGTCCGAGCAGTTCTTC	CASSYSGVAGGLSEQFF
TRBV5-8	TRBJ1-1	-	-	TGTGCCAGCAGCCAAGACAACAGGAACACTGAAGCTTTCTTT	CASSQDNRNTEAFF
TRBV28	TRBJ1-4	-	TRBD1	TGTGCCAGCGGAATCAGGACAGGGAGCGGAGAAAAACTGTTTTTT	CASGIRTGSGEKLFF
TRBV6-2/TRBV6-3	TRBJ1-1	-	-	TGTGCCAGCAGTTACGATCGGTACCGAGCTTTCTTT	CASSYDRYRAFF
TRBV3-1	TRBJ2-1	few	-	TGTGCCAGCAGCCAAGGTGAGCGGACCCAGTTCTTC	CASSQGERTQFF
TRBV12-3/TRBV12-4	TRBJ1-1	-	-	TGTGCCAGCAGTTTAGTCCCTCCAGGGCTGAACACTGAAGCTTTCTTT	CASSLVPPGLNTEAFF
TRBV14	TRBJ2-7	-	-	TGTGCCAGCAGCCAAGTTGGGGCTACAGAAGTATACTACGAGCAGTACTTC	CASSQVGATEVYYEQYF
TRBV5-1	TRBJ1-3	-	-	TGCGCCAGCAAGTATCAATTCTCTGGAAACACCATATATTTT	CASKYQFSGNTIYF
TRBV20-1	TRBJ1-2	-	-	TGCAGTGCTAGACCCCCAACCCTAGGTGGCTACACCTTC	CSARPPTLGGYTF
TRBV2	TRBJ1-5	-	-	TGTGCCAGCAGGCAGGGGCTTAGCAATCAGCCCCAGCATTTT	CASRQGLSNQPQHF
TRBV12-3/TRBV12-4	TRBJ1-4	-	TRBD1	TGTGCCAGCAGTGCCTCACAGGGGGCTAATGAAAAACTGTTTTTT	CASSASQGANEKLFF
TRBV7-9	TRBJ1-4	-	TRBD1	TGTGCCAGCAGCCCCCGGGACAGGGGAGGTGAAAAACTGTTTTTT	CASSPRDRGGEKLFF
TRBV12-5	TRBJ2-1	-	TRBD2	TGTGCTAGTGGTTTGGAATTGGCTAGCGGGCGATACAATGAGCAGTTCTTC	CASGLELASGRYNEQFF
TRBV12-3/TRBV12-4	TRBJ2-1	-	TRBD2	TGTGCCAGCAGCCAAGGACTAGCGGGAGGGCCCATTCACAATGAGCAGTTCTTC	CASSQGLAGGPIHNEQFF
TRBV5-6	TRBJ1-5	-	TRBD1	TGTGCCAGCGGGGACAGTCCCCATTACAATCAGCCCCAGCATTTT	CASGDSPHYNQPQHF
TRBV12-3/TRBV12-4	TRBJ1-3	once	TRBD1	TGTGCCAGCAGTTTTGTCGCAGGGGGTTCTGGAAACACCATATATTTT	CASSFVAGGSGNTIYF
TRBV7-9	TRBJ2-3	-	TRBD2	TGTGCCAGCAGCTTAGCGGCTAGCGGTTCCGGAGATACGCAGTATTTT	CASSLAASGSGDTQYF
TRBV28	TRBJ1-2	few	-	TGTGCCAGCAGTCTGACCTTTTATGGCTACACCTTC	CASSLTFYGYTF
TRBV29-1	TRBJ1-2	few	-	TGCAGCGTTGACTTGGCTGTCGGCTATGGCTACACCTTC	CSVDLAVGYGYTF
TRBV29-1	TRBJ2-1	few	TRBD2	TGCAGCGTTGAAAAGAGCGGGAGGATGGCTAATGAGCAGTTCTTC	CSVEKSGRMANEQFF
TRBV5-1	TRBJ1-2	-	-	TGCGCCAGCAGCGGTGGGGTTACAGGGAACGGCTACACCTTC	CASSGGVTGNGYTF
TRBV12-3/TRBV12-4	TRBJ1-1	many	-	TGTGCCAGCAGTATATTACATGAAGCTTTCTTT	CASSILHEAFF
TRBV7-3	TRBJ2-1	few	TRBD2	TGTGCCAGCAGCTTAATAGGTTGGACTAGCGGGAGTAGGTCCTACAATGAGCAGTTCTTC	CASSLIGWTSGSRSYNEQFF
TRBV25-1	TRBJ2-1	-	TRBD2	TGTGCCAGCAGCCGAAAGGGAGGGAGCAATGAGCAGTTCTTC	CASSRKGGSNEQFF
TRBV11-1	TRBJ2-1	-	TRBD2	TGTGCCAGCAGCTCCGAACTAGCGGTCCCCTACAATGAGCAGTTCTTC	CASSSELAVPYNEQFF
TRBV5-6	TRBJ2-1	-	-	TGTGCCAGCAGCTTCCGACTCCGTAGCAATGAGCAGTTCTTC	CASSFRLRSNEQFF
TRBV30	TRBJ1-2	few	-	TGTGCCTGGAGTGTCAAGGGGGACTATGGCTACACCTTC	CAWSVKGDYGYTF
TRBV27	TRBJ2-2	-	TRBD1	TGTGCCAGCAGTTTATCCACAGGGGCTTACACCGGGGAGCTGTTTTTT	CASSLSTGAYTGELFF
TRBV28	TRBJ1-1	few	TRBD1	TGTGCCAGCAGTTGGGGCCATACAGGGGGCAGGACTGAAGCTTTCTTT	CASSWGHTGGRTEAFF
TRBV20-1	TRBJ1-1	-	-	TGCAGTGCTAGAGGACAGGAGATCGTATTCTTT	CSARGQEIVFF
TRBV4-3	TRBJ1-2	few	-	TGCGCCAGCAGCCAAGACGGACAACAAGACTATGGCTACACCTTC	CASSQDGQQDYGYTF
TRBV9	TRBJ1-1	few	-	TGTGCCAGCAGCGGGGGGACTTCAAACACTGAAGCTTTCTTT	CASSGGTSNTEAFF
TRBV4-2	TRBJ2-2	-	-	TGTGCCAGCAGCGAGAGTCAGGGGTCCGGGGAGCTGTTTTTT	CASSESQGSGELFF
TRBV5-5	TRBJ1-1	-	-	TGTGCCAGCAGCTCGCGTCCGGGCCTAAGGGAAGCTTTCTTT	CASSSRPGLREAFF
TRBV12-3/TRBV12-4	TRBJ1-1	few	-	TGTGCCGGCGGCCCGATGAACACTGAAGCTTTCTTT	CAGGPMNTEAFF
TRBV3-1	TRBJ1-1	-	TRBD1	TGTGCCAGCAGCTTGAAGACAGGGGGTTACACTGAAGCTTTCTTT	CASSLKTGGYTEAFF